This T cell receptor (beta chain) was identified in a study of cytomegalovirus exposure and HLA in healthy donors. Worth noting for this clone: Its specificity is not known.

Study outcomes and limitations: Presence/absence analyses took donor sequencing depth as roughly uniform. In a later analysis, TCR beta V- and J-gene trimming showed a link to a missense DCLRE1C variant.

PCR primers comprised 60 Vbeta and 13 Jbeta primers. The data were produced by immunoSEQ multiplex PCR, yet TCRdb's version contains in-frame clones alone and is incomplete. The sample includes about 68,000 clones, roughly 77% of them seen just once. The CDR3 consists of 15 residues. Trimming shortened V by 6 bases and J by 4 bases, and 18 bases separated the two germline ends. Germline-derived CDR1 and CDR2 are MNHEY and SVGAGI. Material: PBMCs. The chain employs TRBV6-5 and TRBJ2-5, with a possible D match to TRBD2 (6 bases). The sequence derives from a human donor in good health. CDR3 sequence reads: CASRRDGGLGETQYF. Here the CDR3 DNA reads TGTGCCAGCAGAAGGGACGGGGGTTTAGGAGAGACCCAGTACTTC.